The 10 T cell receptor beta chains presented below share a single source sample, sequenced in a study of shared clonotypes between healthy human individuals. Some clones are missing from TCRdb's copy, which holds only in-frame ones; the method was immunoSEQ multiplex PCR. The table includes around 500,000 clones, 76% detected once. Sequenced material: PBMCs. These receptors were taken from a woman aged 40-49 years in good health. Some clones in this sample may be carry-over from other donors' samples.

This clone appeared a few times. This chain uses TRBV7-2 with TRBJ2-2, with a tentative D call TRBD1 (6 bases). Germline V lookup: CDR1 SGHTA, CDR2 FQGNSA. The CDR3 runs to 14 residues. V gave up 0 bases and J gave up 7 bases, with 9 bases separating them. The CDR3 bases are TGTGCCAGCAGCTTAGCCCAGGGGAACGGGGAGCTGTTTTTT. Amino acid sequence: CASSLAQGNGELFF. The whole variable domain, remainder taken from reference TRBV7-2 and TRBJ2-2, is GAGVSQSPSNKVTEKGKDVELRCDPISGHTALYWYRQSLGQGLEFLIYFQGNSAPDKSGLPSDRFSAERTGGSVSTLTIQRTQQEDSAVYLCASSLAQGNGELFFGEGSRLTVL.

The chain employs TRBV11-1 and TRBJ2-1; 11 bases align to TRBD2. Trimming removed 2 bases from V and 4 bases from J; junction bases left unmatched: 10. The germline V gene encodes CDR1 SGHAT and CDR2 FQDESV (reference sequence). The CDR3 runs to 18 residues. The DNA for the CDR3 is TGTGCCAGCAGCTTACGGGGCCTGGGACTAGCGGTTTACAATGAGCAGTTCTTC. It translates to CASSLRGLGLAVYNEQFF.

Comment on this clone: The germline gene is not matched at one end of the junction; a read error may be the cause. The V call is TRBV2, the J call TRBJ2-7; no clear D. The CDR3 totals 12 residues. Per the germline V gene, CDR1 is SNHLY and CDR2 is FYNNEI. The CDR3, as DNA: TGTGCCGGCAGTGAGTTGCCCTACGAGCAGTACTTC. Its protein product is CAGSELPYEQYF.

This clone is a singleton in its sample. The gene calls are TRBV5-1 and TRBJ2-7, with D perhaps TRBD1 (5 bases). Trimming took 2 bases from V and 3 from J, leaving 15 bases between them. The CDR3 runs 15 residues. Germline assignment: CDR1 SGHRS and CDR2 YFSETQ. The CDR3 region has the DNA TGCGCCAGCAGCTTCGGTCCGCAGGGTAACTACGAGCAGTACTTC. Encoded protein: CASSFGPQGNYEQYF.

This clone has just a few counts. The chain is built from TRBV29-1 and TRBJ2-6, with 10 bases that match TRBD2. This CDR3 region has 15 residues. Germline trimming cut 6 bases from V and 1 base from J; bases unmatched to any gene: 3. Germline loops: CDR1 SQVTM, CDR2 ANQGSEA. CDR3 DNA sequence: TGCAGCGTCAAGCGGGGGGGATCTGGGGCCAACGTCCTGACTTTC. It encodes CSVKRGGSGANVLTF.

A word on this clone: Other DNA sequences in the sample encode the same CDR3. The gene calls are TRBV5-1 and TRBJ2-3; D perhaps matches TRBD2 (5 bases). The CDR3 contains 14 residues. Germline V gene data show CDR1 as SGHRS and CDR2 as YFSETQ. V lost 0 bases, J lost 3 bases, and 8 bases lay in between. The CDR3 is CASSLGGSTDTQYF. The CDR3, as DNA: TGCGCCAGCAGCTTGGGAGGGAGTACAGATACGCAGTATTTT.

This chain uses TRBV7-9 with TRBJ2-6, with TRBD2 matching 8 bases. Germline V gene lookup returns CDR1 SEHNR and CDR2 FQNEAQ (reference sequence). The CDR3 has 18 residues. J was trimmed by 4 bases and V by 0 bases; bases with no gene match: 8. The CDR3 reads CASSLAPAGAAGANVLTF. The CDR3 DNA is TGTGCCAGCAGCTTAGCACCAGCGGGAGCTGCGGGGGCCAACGTCCTGACTTTC.

This sequence joins TRBV28 and TRBJ2-7, with 11 bases identical to TRBD2. The germline V gene has CDR1 MDHEN and CDR2 SYDVKM. The CDR3 length is 14 residues. Losses at the gene ends were 6 bases for V and 6 bases for J; bases not matched to a gene: 7. The CDR3 sequence: CASRVLAGVSEQYF. CDR3 sequence (DNA): TGTGCCAGCAGGGTACTAGCGGGAGTTTCCGAGCAGTACTTC.

The V and J genes are TRBV4-3 and TRBJ1-3; D is undetermined. V was clipped by 0 bases and J by 0 bases, with 15 bases between them. Germline-derived CDR1 and CDR2 are LGHNA and YSLEER. The CDR3 has 18 amino acids. CDR3 loop: CASSQDARTWGSGNTIYF. The DNA for the CDR3 is TGCGCCAGCAGCCAAGATGCAAGGACCTGGGGCTCTGGAAACACCATATATTTT.

This chain's CDR3 is CASSLALESYEQYF. The CDR3 bases are TGCGCCAGCAGCTTGGCCTTGGAGAGCTACGAGCAGTACTTC. J is TRBJ2-7 and V is TRBV5-1; no reliable D call. The V gene lost 0 bases and the J gene lost 3 bases, with 10 bases spanning the gap. Germline V gives CDR1 SGHRS, CDR2 YFSETQ. This CDR3 contains 14 residues.